This T cell receptor (beta chain) derives from a study of sequential checkpoint blockade in melanoma. Turning to the study itself: TCRbeta immunosequencing was performed on DNA from over 90 pretreatment melanoma tumor samples.

Indicated treatment: randomized to nivolumab then ipilimumab (arm A) or the reverse (arm B). Sequencing used immunoSEQ multiplex PCR; TCRdb keeps in-frame clones, though not all of them. Of around 6,300 clones in the sample, 25% to 30% were seen once. The V gene end was trimmed by 4 bases and the J gene end by 12 bases; junction bases not matched to a gene: 10. Germline V gene sequence: CDR1 GTSNPN, CDR2 SVGIG (reference sequence). The CDR3 length is 13 residues. The clonotype originates from a human donor with melanoma. J is TRBJ2-1 and V is TRBV30; 9 nucleotides match TRBD1. Sequenced material: tumor tissue (inferred from file names), taken from a patient given nivolumab and ipilimumab in sequence. The CDR3 nucleotides read TGTGCCTGGAATCCCGGGACAGGGCTAATGCAGTTCTTC. Protein product: CAWNPGTGLMQFF.